The 22 T cell receptor beta chains below all came from one sample that was sequenced in a study of blood T cell repertoires in COVID-19. TCRdb's copy holds only in-frame clones and misses some; the assay was immunoSEQ multiplex PCR. In the table there are 150,000 to 200,000 clones, 70% to 85% of which are singletons. The sequenced sample was peripheral blood. These receptor sequences come from a woman in her 30s with acute or convalescent COVID-19.

This clone has just one count. The DNA of the CDR3 is TGTGCCAGCACCTCGGGTGGGGGGGGCAATCAGCCCCAGCATTTT. Protein: CASTSGGGGNQPQHF. The V gene is TRBV6-5, the J gene TRBJ1-5, with D tentatively TRBD1 (5 bases). The germline CDR1 and CDR2 sequences are MNHEY and SVGAGI. The ends were cut back, 7 bases at V and 2 bases at J, with 15 bases in the middle. The CDR3 spans 15 residues.

This chain uses TRBV5-1 with TRBJ2-7; D is perhaps TRBD2 (6 bases). CDR3 length: 13 amino acids. CDR1 and CDR2 (germline): SGHRS, YFSETQ. The germline V and J ends were trimmed by 2 bases and 3 bases, with 9 bases remaining between them. CDR3 amino acids: CASSFAGRYEQYF. In nucleotides, the CDR3 is TGCGCCAGCAGCTTTGCGGGGCGCTACGAGCAGTACTTC.

This rearrangement joins TRBV6-6 to TRBJ2-7; the D gene is possibly TRBD1 (7 bases). Germline CDR1 MNHNY, CDR2 SVGAGI (reference sequence). Trimming removed 5 bases at V and 3 bases at J, with 14 bases between. The CDR3 length is 14 residues. The CDR3 region has the DNA TGTGCCAGCAGTGGGGGGACAGTCGGCTACGAGCAGTACTTC. Encoded protein: CASSGGTVGYEQYF.

The table lists this clone with a count of one. V is TRBV19 and J is TRBJ2-5; possible D gene TRBD2, 6 bases. V lost 3 bases, J lost 8 bases, and 19 bases lay in between. Germline V gene lookup returns CDR1 LNHDA and CDR2 SQIVND (reference sequence). The CDR3 length is 15 residues. Here the CDR3 DNA reads TGTGCCAGTAGTATCGTCGGGGGTCGCGATAGTACCCAGTACTTC. Translation gives CASSIVGGRDSTQYF.

The chain employs TRBV28 and TRBJ2-1, with 8 nucleotides matching TRBD2. This CDR3 is 15 amino acids long. Germline assignment: CDR1 MDHEN and CDR2 SYDVKM. J was trimmed by 6 bases and V by 7 bases; bases with no gene match: 11. The CDR3 reads CASTAAGGYTNEQFF. The CDR3 DNA is TGTGCCAGCACGGCGGCGGGAGGATATACCAATGAGCAGTTCTTC.

The chain is built from TRBV5-6 and TRBJ2-7; 8 bases align to TRBD1. The CDR3 runs 16 residues. Per the germline V gene, CDR1 is SGHDT and CDR2 is YYEEEE. V gave up 0 bases and J gave up 0 bases; unmatched junction bases: 5. In nucleotides, the CDR3 is TGTGCCAGCAGCTTGGACAGGGGGGTGTTCTCCTACGAGCAGTACTTC. Translation: CASSLDRGVFSYEQYF.

The gene calls are TRBV7-2 and TRBJ2-2, with D perhaps matching TRBD2 (7 bases). V was cut by 1 base and J by 0 bases, with 12 bases left in between. This CDR3 is built from 17 residues. Germline values: CDR1 SGHTA, CDR2 FQGNSA. CDR3 nucleotides: TGTGCCAGCAGCTTAGATCGAGGGGGGGCGAACACCGGGGAGCTGTTTTTT. Residues: CASSLDRGGANTGELFF.

The gene calls are TRBV15 and TRBJ1-3; no firm D call. This CDR3 spans 14 amino acids. Per germline, CDR1 LNHNV and CDR2 YYDKDF (reference sequence). The germline V and J ends were trimmed by 0 bases and 3 bases, with 6 bases remaining between them. The CDR3 loop is CATSRDSRGNTIYF. CDR3 DNA sequence: TGTGCCACCAGCAGAGATTCCCGTGGAAACACCATATATTTT. The full variable domain, completed using reference TRBV15 and TRBJ1-3, is DAMVIQNPRYQVTQFGKPVTLSCSQTLNHNVMYWYQQKSSQAPKLLFHYYDKDFNNEADTPDNFQSRRPNTSFCFLDIRSPGLGDTAMYLCATSRDSRGNTIYFGEGSWLTVV.

The rearrangement uses TRBV19 and TRBJ1-1, with 8 bases fitting TRBD1. The V gene end was trimmed by 8 bases and the J gene end by 1 base; junction bases not matched to a gene: 3. The CDR3 contains 13 residues. The germline CDR1 and CDR2 sequences are LNHDA and SQIVND (reference sequence). CDR3 region: CASGTGGNTEAFF. CDR3 nucleotide sequence: TGTGCCAGTGGGACAGGCGGGAACACTGAAGCTTTCTTT.

The chain couples TRBV19 to TRBJ2-7; 7 bases map to TRBD2. Losses at the gene ends were 7 bases for V and 0 bases for J; bases not matched to a gene: 6. The CDR3 length is 14 residues. In germline, CDR1 is LNHDA, CDR2 SQIVND (reference sequence). This chain's CDR3 is CASTPSGNSYEQYF. DNA for the CDR3: TGTGCCAGTACCCCCAGCGGGAACTCCTACGAGCAGTACTTC.

The V gene is TRBV10-3, the J gene TRBJ1-2; 7 nucleotides line up with TRBD1. Germline V CDR1 and CDR2: ENHRY, SYGVKD. Trimming cost V 4 bases and J 4 bases; bases outside gene matches: 6. CDR3 length equals 14 residues. CDR3 sequence (DNA): TGTGCCATCAGTGGTTCTGGGGACAGCTATGGCTACACCTTC. It is translated as CAISGSGDSYGYTF.

This chain uses TRBV28 with TRBJ2-1, with D hard to call. This CDR3 region has 11 residues. The ends were cut back, 6 bases at V and 9 bases at J, with 9 bases in the middle. CDR1 is MDHEN, CDR2 SYDVKM, per germline. The CDR3, as DNA: TGTGCCAGCAGCCTAGTTGCTGAGCAGTTCTTC. Its protein is CASSLVAEQFF.

The rearrangement joins TRBV6-5 to TRBJ2-1; 8 bases map to TRBD2. CDR1 is MNHEY, CDR2 SVGAGI, per germline. The ends lost 6 bases at V and 8 bases at J; junction bases unmatched: 12. The CDR3 runs 15 residues. The CDR3, as DNA: TGTGCCAGCAGCCGGGGACTAGGAGGAGACGATGAGCAGTTCTTC. This encodes CASSRGLGGDDEQFF.

J is TRBJ1-6 and V is TRBV9; TRBD1 might be the D (5 bases). Trimming cost V 3 bases and J 9 bases, with 10 bases left between them. Germline CDR1 SGDLS, CDR2 YYNGEE. This CDR3 has 13 amino acids. The CDR3 bases are TGTGCCAGCAGCGCGGGGGGGGGTTCACCCCTCCACTTT. Protein sequence: CASSAGGGSPLHF.

The chain employs TRBV4-1 and TRBJ1-5, with 8 positions matching TRBD1. The germline V gene has CDR1 MGHRA and CDR2 YSYEKL. This CDR3 comprises 14 residues. Germline trimming cut 4 bases from V and 6 bases from J; bases unmatched to any gene: 5. The CDR3 sequence is CASSLDRVGQPQHF. CDR3 bases: TGCGCCAGCAGCCTGGACAGGGTCGGTCAGCCCCAGCATTTT.

This clone occurred a few times. This rearrangement joins TRBV10-1 to TRBJ1-4; no definite D call. This CDR3 contains 16 residues. Germline V gene data show CDR1 as WNHNN and CDR2 as SYGVQD (reference sequence). V was shortened by 3 bases and J by 4 bases, with 15 bases between the two germline ends. CDR3 protein: CASSEPRAGLNEKLFF. In DNA form, the CDR3 reads TGCGCCAGCAGTGAACCCCGGGCAGGACTTAATGAAAAACTGTTTTTT.

Only one count was recorded for this clone. The rearrangement uses TRBV6-6 and TRBJ2-5; possibly TRBD2 for D (6 bases). This CDR3 has 14 amino acids. Germline loops: CDR1 MNHNY, CDR2 SVGAGI (reference sequence). The V end was cut by 2 bases, the J end by 5 bases, with 12 bases between. The CDR3 loop reads CASSYASGGETQYF. The CDR3, as DNA: TGTGCCAGCAGTTACGCTAGTGGGGGGGAGACCCAGTACTTC.

The rearrangement links TRBV19 to TRBJ1-2; D ambiguous. CDR3 length: 13 amino acids. V lost 3 bases and J lost 7, with 12 bases in between. The germline V gene encodes CDR1 LNHDA and CDR2 SQIVND (reference sequence). CDR3: CASSITRGGGYTF. The CDR3 coding sequence is TGTGCCAGTAGTATCACGCGGGGAGGTGGCTACACCTTC.

The chain joins TRBV2 to TRBJ1-5; D is undetermined. Trimming took off 3 bases at V and 3 bases at J, with 9 bases between the two ends. Germline CDR1 is SNHLY and CDR2 is FYNNEI. The CDR3 is made up of 14 amino acids. This chain's CDR3 is CASSDGVSNQPQHF. The CDR3 nucleotides read TGTGCCAGCAGTGACGGTGTTTCCAATCAGCCCCAGCATTTT. Full variable domain (remainder filled in from reference TRBV2 and TRBJ1-5): EPEVTQTPSHQVTQMGQEVILRCVPISNHLYFYWYRQILGQKVEFLVSFYNNEISEKSEIFDDQFSVERPDGSNFTLKIRSTKLEDSAMYFCASSDGVSNQPQHFGDGTRLSIL.

This chain connects TRBV3-1 (or the pseudogene TRBV3-2) to TRBJ1-1; 8 bases line up with TRBD1. The CDR3 is 14 amino acids. V lost 3 bases and J lost 5; bases outside the gene matches: 5. Germline loops: CDR1 LGHDT, CDR2 YNNKEL (reference sequence). CDR3 sequence reads: CASSQLTGGTEAFF. The CDR3, as DNA: TGTGCCAGCAGCCAGCTAACAGGGGGGACTGAAGCTTTCTTT.

The V call is TRBV6-5, the J call TRBJ1-5, with 7 bases lining up with TRBD1. Losses at the gene ends were 4 bases for V and 3 bases for J; bases not matched to a gene: 3. CDR1 MNHEY and CDR2 SVGAGI come from the germline V gene. The CDR3 extends over 14 amino acids. CDR3 sequence (DNA): TGTGCCAGCAGTTCCGACAGGGCCAATCAGCCCCAGCATTTT. Amino acids: CASSSDRANQPQHF.

V gene TRBV10-1 combines with J gene TRBJ2-5; TRBD2 agrees at 7 bases. J was trimmed by 2 bases and V by 5 bases; bases with no gene match: 2. Germline-derived CDR1 and CDR2 are WNHNN and SYGVQD (reference sequence). The CDR3 is made up of 13 amino acids. CDR3 sequence reads: CASSSSGQETQYF. In nucleotides, the CDR3 is TGCGCCAGCAGTTCTAGCGGTCAAGAGACCCAGTACTTC.